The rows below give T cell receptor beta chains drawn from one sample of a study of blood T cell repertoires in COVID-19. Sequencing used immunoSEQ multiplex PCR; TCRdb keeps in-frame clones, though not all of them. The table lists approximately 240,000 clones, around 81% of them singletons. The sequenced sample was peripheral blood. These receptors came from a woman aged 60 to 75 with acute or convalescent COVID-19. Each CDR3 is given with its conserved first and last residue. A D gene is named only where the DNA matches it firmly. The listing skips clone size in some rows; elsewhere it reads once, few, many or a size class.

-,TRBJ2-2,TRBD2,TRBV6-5,CAITSGGNTGELFF,TGTGCCATCACTAGCGGGGGCAACACCGGGGAGCTGTTTTTT
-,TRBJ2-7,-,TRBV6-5,CASSYSLSAGWEQYF,TGTGCCAGCAGTTACTCTCTTTCGGCGGGATGGGAGCAGTACTTC
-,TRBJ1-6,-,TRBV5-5,CASRTNAQGTSPLHF,TGTGCCAGCAGAACAAACGCCCAGGGTACTTCACCCCTCCACTTT
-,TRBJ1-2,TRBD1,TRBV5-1,CASSDGTEPLGYTF,TGCGCCAGCAGCGATGGGACAGAACCACTTGGCTACACCTTC
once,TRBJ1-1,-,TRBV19,CASSTGIGMNTEAFF,TGTGCCAGTAGTACGGGGATAGGGATGAACACTGAAGCTTTCTTT
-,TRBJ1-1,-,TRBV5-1,CASSLGPLRRDTEAFF,TGCGCCAGCAGCTTGGGACCCCTCCGGAGGGACACTGAAGCTTTCTTT
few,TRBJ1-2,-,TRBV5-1,CASSQDRTPIF,TGCGCCAGCAGCCAAGACAGGACCCCCATCTTC
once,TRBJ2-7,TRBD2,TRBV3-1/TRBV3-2,CASSRLTSGRRIRLFCEQYF,TGTGCCAGCAGCCGCCTGACTAGCGGGCGACGTATTAGGCTTTTTTGCGAGCAGTACTTC
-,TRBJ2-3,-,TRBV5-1,CASSEPGGDTQYF,TGCGCCAGCAGCGAACCCGGGGGTGATACGCAGTATTTT
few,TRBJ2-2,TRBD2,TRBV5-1,CASTRGDTGELFF,TGCGCCAGCACCCGGGGGGATACCGGGGAGCTGTTTTTT
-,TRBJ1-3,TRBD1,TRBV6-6,CASSYSGQGAVTIYF,TGTGCCAGCAGTTACTCGGGACAGGGGGCCGTCACCATATATTTT
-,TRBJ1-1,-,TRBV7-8,CASSLGSTGGAFF,TGTGCCAGCAGCTTAGGGTCTACTGGCGGTGCTTTCTTT
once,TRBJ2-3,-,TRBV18,CASSLDLSGVGTQYF,TGTGCCAGCTCTCTCGATCTTAGCGGAGTGGGTACGCAGTATTTT
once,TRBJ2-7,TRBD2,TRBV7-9,CASSSGLAGNYEQYF,TGTGCCAGCAGCTCAGGACTAGCGGGGAACTACGAGCAGTACTTC
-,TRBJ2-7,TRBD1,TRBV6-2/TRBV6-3,CASSALGQGAGEQYF,TGTGCCAGCAGTGCCTTAGGACAGGGGGCGGGCGAGCAGTACTTC
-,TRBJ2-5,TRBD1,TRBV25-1,CASTRPDHRGQGTQYF,TGTGCCAGCACCCGACCCGACCACAGGGGCCAAGGGACCCAGTACTTC
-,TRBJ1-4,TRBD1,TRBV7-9,CASSLTGDRNEKLFF,TGTGCCAGCAGCTTAACTGGGGACAGGAATGAAAAACTGTTTTTT
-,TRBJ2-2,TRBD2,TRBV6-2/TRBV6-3,CASSLLAGSTGELFF,TGTGCCAGCAGCCTACTAGCGGGGTCCACCGGGGAGCTGTTTTTT
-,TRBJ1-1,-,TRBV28,CASSFGGFDSGEAFF,TGTGCCAGCAGTTTCGGGGGTTTCGACAGCGGAGAAGCTTTCTTT
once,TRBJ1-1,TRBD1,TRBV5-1,CASSQRYGQGPSDAFF,TGCGCCAGCAGCCAAAGATACGGACAGGGCCCGAGCGACGCTTTCTTT
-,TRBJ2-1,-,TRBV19,CASTIQDEQFF,TGTGCCAGTACAATTCAGGATGAGCAGTTCTTC
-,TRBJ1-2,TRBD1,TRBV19,CASSMGQGYGYTF,TGTGCCAGTAGTATGGGACAGGGGTATGGCTACACCTTC
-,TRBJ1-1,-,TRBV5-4,CASSGKLGTEAFF,TGTGCCAGCTCCGGGAAGTTAGGCACTGAAGCTTTCTTT
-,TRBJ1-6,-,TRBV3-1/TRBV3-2,CASSPAGSRNSPLHF,TGTGCCAGCAGCCCCGCGGGCAGTAGGAATTCACCCCTCCACTTT
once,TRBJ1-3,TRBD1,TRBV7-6,CASSLQGVGNTIYF,TGTGCCAGCAGCTTACAGGGGGTCGGAAACACCATATATTTT
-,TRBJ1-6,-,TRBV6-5,CASSYGAGRRSPLHF,TGTGCCAGCAGTTACGGGGCAGGCCGCCGTTCACCCCTCCACTTT
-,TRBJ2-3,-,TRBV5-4,CASSPEADSTDTQYF,TGTGCCAGCAGCCCCGAGGCGGATAGCACAGATACGCAGTATTTT
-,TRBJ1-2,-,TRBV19,CASRSPSSGYGYTF,TGTGCCAGTCGATCACCCTCTTCGGGGTATGGCTACACCTTC
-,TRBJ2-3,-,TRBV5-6,CASSWQSTDTQYF,TGTGCCAGCAGCTGGCAAAGCACAGATACGCAGTATTTT
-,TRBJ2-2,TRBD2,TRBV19,CASSGAGVDTGELFF,TGTGCCAGTAGTGGCGCGGGGGTTGATACCGGGGAGCTGTTTTTT
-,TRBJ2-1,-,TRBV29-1,CSVGPSQAEQFF,TGCAGCGTTGGGCCCTCACAGGCCGAGCAGTTCTTC
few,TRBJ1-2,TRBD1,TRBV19,CATGDSFYGYTF,TGTGCTACAGGGGATTCCTTTTATGGCTACACCTTC
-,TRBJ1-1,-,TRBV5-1,CASSVDAGGTEAFF,TGCGCCAGCAGCGTTGACGCGGGGGGGACTGAAGCTTTCTTT
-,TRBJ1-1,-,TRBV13,CASSLILPGANTEAFF,TGTGCCAGCAGCTTAATCCTCCCAGGGGCGAACACTGAAGCTTTCTTT
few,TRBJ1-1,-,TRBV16,CASSPTGRGRAFF,TGTGCCAGCAGCCCCACAGGCAGGGGAAGAGCTTTCTTT
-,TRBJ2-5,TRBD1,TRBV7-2,CASGLDRVETQYF,TGTGCCAGCGGATTGGACAGGGTCGAGACCCAGTACTTC
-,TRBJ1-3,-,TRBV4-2,CASSQDMLRSGGSGNTIYF,TGTGCCAGCAGCCAAGACATGTTGAGATCGGGGGGATCGGGAAACACCATATATTTT
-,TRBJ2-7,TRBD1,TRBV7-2,CASSSGQGPYEQYF,TGTGCCAGCAGCTCCGGACAGGGCCCCTACGAGCAGTACTTC
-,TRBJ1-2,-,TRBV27,CASSSAVANYGYTF,TGTGCCAGCAGCTCGGCGGTGGCTAACTATGGCTACACCTTC
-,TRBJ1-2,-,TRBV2,CASVPTINYGYTF,TGTGCCAGCGTGCCCACAATTAACTATGGCTACACCTTC
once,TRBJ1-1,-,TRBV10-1,CASSESGPGGSNTEAFF,TGCGCCAGCAGTGAGTCGGGGCCCGGGGGATCGAACACTGAAGCTTTCTTT
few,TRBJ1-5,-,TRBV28,CASSFGGSQPQHF,TGTGCCAGCAGTTTCGGGGGGAGCCAGCCCCAGCATTTT
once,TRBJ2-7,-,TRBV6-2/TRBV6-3,CASSYSLREQYF,TGTGCCAGCAGTTACTCGCTGAGGGAGCAGTACTTC
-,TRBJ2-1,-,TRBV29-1,CSVKGGTSIINEQFF,TGCAGCGTAAAGGGGGGGACATCGATAATCAATGAGCAGTTCTTC
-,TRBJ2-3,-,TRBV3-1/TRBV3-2,CASSQGLLDTDTQYF,TGTGCCAGCAGCCAGGGGCTCCTCGACACAGATACGCAGTATTTT